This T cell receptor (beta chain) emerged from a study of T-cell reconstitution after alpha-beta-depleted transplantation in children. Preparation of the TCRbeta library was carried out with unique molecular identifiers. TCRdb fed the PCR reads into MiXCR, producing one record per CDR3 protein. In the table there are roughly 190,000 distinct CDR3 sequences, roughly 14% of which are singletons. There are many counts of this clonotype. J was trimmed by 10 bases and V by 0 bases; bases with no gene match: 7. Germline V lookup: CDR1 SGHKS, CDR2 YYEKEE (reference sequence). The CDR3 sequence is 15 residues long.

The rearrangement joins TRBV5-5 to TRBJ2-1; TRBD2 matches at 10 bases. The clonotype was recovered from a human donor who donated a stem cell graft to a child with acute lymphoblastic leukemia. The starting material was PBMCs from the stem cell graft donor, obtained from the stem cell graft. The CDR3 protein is CASSLGLAGAIEQFF. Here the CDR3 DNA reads TGTGCCAGCAGCTTGGGGCTAGCGGGAGCAATAGAGCAGTTCTTC.